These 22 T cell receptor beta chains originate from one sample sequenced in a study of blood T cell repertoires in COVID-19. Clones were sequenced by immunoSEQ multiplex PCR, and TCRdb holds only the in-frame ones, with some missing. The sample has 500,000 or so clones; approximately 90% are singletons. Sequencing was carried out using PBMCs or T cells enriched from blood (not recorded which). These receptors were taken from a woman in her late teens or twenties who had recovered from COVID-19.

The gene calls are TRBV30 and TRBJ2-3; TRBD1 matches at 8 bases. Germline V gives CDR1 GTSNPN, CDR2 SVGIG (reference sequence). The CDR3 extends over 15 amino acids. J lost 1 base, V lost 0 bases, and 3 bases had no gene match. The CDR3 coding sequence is TGTGCCTGGAGTGTCCGGGACAGGCGCACAGATACGCAGTATTTT. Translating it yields CAWSVRDRRTDTQYF.

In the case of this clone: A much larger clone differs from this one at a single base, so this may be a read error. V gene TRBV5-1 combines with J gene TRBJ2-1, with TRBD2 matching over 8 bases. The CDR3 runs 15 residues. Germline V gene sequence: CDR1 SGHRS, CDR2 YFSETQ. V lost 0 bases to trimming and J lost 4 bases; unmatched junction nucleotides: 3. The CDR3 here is CASSLGIAGYNEQFF. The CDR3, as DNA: TGCGCCAGCAGCTTGGGGATAGCGGGGTACAATGAGCAGTTCTTC. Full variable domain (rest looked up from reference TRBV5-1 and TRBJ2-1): KAGVTQTPRYLIKTRGQQVTLSCSPISGHRSVSWYQQTPGQGLQFLFEYFSETQRNKGNFPGRFSGRQFSNSRSEMNVSTLELGDSALYLCASSLGIAGYNEQFFGPGTRLTVL.

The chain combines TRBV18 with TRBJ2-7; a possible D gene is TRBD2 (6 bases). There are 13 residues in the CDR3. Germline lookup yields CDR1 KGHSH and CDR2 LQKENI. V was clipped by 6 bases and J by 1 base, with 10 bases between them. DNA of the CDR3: TGTGCCAGCTCCCTCGGGGGATCCTACGAGCAGTACTTC. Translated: CASSLGGSYEQYF. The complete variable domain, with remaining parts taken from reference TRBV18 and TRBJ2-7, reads NAGVMQNPRHLVRRRGQEARLRCSPMKGHSHVYWYRQLPEEGLKFMVYLQKENIIDESGMPKERFSAEFPKEGPSILRIQQVVRGDSAAYFCASSLGGSYEQYFGPGTRLTVT.

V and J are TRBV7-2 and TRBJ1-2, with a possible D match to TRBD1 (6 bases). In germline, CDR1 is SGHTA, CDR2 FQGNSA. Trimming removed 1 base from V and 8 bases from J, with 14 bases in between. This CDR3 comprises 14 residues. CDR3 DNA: TGTGCCAGCAGCTTAGATCGGGCCGGACAGGGCTACACCTTC. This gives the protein CASSLDRAGQGYTF.

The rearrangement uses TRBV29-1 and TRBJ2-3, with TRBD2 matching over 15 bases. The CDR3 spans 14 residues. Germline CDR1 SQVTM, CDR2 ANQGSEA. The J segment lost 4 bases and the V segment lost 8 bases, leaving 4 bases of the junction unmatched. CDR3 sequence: CSLWTSGGADTQYF. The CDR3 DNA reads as TGCAGCTTATGGACTAGCGGGGGGGCAGATACGCAGTATTTT.

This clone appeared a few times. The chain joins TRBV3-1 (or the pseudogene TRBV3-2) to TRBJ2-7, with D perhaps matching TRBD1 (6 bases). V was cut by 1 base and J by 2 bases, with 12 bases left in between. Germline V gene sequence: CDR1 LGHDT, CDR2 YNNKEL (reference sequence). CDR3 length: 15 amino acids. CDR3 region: CASSQAQRQAYEQYF. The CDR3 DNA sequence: TGTGCCAGCAGCCAAGCTCAGCGACAGGCCTACGAGCAGTACTTC.

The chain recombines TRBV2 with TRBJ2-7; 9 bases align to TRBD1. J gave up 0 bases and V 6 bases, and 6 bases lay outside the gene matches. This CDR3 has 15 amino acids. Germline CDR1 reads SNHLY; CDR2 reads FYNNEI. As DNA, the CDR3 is TGTGCCAGCAGAAGAGACAGGGGGAGCTCCTACGAGCAGTACTTC. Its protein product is CASRRDRGSSYEQYF. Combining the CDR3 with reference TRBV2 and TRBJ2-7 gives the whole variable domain EPEVTQTPSHQVTQMGQEVILRCVPISNHLYFYWYRQILGQKVEFLVSFYNNEISEKSEIFDDQFSVERPDGSNFTLKIRSTKLEDSAMYFCASRRDRGSSYEQYFGPGTRLTVT.

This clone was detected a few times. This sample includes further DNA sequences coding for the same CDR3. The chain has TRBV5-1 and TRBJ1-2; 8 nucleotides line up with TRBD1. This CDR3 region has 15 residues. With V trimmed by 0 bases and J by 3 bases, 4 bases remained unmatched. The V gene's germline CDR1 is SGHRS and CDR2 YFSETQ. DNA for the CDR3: TGCGCCAGCAGCTTGGGACAGGGGAGGGACTATGGCTACACCTTC. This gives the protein CASSLGQGRDYGYTF.

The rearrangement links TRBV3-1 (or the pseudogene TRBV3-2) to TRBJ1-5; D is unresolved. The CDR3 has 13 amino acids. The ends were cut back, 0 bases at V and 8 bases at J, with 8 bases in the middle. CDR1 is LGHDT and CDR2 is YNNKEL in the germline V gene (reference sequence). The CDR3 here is CASSQDLTEPQHF. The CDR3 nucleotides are TGTGCCAGCAGCCAAGATTTAACAGAGCCCCAGCATTTT.

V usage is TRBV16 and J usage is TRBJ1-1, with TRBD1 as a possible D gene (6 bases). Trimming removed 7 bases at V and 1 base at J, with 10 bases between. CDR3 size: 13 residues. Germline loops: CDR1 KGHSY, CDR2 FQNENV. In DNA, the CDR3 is TGTGCCAGCACCCAGGGGAGGAACACTGAAGCTTTCTTT. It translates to CASTQGRNTEAFF.

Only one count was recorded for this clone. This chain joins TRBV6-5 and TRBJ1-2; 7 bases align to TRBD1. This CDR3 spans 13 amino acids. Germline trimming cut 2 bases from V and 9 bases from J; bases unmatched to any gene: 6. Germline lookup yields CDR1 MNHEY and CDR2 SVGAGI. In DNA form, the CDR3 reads TGTGCCAGCAGTTACGACAGGGTGAACCGCTACACCTTC. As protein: CASSYDRVNRYTF.

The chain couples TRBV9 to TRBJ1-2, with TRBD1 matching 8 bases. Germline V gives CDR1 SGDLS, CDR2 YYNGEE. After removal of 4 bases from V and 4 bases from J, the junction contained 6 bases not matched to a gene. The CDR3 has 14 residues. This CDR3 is CASSPRTGRYGYTF. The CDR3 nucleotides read TGTGCCAGCAGCCCCCGGACAGGGCGCTATGGCTACACCTTC.

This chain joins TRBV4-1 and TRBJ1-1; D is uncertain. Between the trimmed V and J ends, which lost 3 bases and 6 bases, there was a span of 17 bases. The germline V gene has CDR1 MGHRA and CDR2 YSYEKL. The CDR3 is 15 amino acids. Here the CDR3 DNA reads TGCGCCAGCAGCCACCTCGGAGGCACTTACGCTGAAGCTTTCTTT. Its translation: CASSHLGGTYAEAFF.

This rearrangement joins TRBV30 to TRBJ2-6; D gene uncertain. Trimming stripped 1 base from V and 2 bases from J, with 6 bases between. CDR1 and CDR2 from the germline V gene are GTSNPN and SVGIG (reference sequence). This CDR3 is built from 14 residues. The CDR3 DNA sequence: TGTGCCTGGAGTGGGCTTCCTGGGGCCAACGTCCTGACTTTC. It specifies CAWSGLPGANVLTF.

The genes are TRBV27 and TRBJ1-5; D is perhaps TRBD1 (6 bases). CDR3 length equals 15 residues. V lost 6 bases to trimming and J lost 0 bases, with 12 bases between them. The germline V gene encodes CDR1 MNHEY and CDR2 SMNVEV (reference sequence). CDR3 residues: CASRRTANSNQPQHF. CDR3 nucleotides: TGTGCCAGCAGACGGACAGCGAATAGCAATCAGCCCCAGCATTTT.

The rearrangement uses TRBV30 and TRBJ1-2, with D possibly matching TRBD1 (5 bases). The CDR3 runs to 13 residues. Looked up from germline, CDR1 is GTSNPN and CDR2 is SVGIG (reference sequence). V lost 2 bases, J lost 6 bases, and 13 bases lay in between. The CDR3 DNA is TGTGCCTGGAGTAGGGGACCGGGAGATGGCTACACCTTC. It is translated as CAWSRGPGDGYTF.

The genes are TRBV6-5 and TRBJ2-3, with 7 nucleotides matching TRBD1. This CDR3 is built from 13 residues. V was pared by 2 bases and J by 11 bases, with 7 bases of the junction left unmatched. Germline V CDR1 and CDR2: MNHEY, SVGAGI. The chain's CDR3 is CASSYAQGRMQYF. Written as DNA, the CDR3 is TGTGCCAGCAGTTACGCACAGGGGCGAATGCAGTATTTT.

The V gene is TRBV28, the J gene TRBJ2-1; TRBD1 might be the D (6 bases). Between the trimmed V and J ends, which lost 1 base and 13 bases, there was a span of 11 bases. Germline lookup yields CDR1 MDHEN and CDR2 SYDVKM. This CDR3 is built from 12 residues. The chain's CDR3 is CASSLLGTSQFF. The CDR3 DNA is TGTGCCAGCAGTTTATTGGGGACATCCCAGTTCTTC.

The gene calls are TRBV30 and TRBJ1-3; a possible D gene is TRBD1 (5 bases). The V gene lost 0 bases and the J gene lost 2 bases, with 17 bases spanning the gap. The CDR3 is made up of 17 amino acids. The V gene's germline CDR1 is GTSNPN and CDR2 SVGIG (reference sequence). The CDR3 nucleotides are TGTGCCTGGAGTGTCGGGTCCGGGGGAAGGGCTGGAAACACCATATATTTT. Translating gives CAWSVGSGGRAGNTIYF.

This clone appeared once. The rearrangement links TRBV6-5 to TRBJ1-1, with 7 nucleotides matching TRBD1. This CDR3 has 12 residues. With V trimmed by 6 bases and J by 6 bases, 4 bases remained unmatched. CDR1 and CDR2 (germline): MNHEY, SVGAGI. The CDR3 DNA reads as TGTGCCAGCAGACAGGGGTTTGCTGAAGCTTTCTTT. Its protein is CASRQGFAEAFF.

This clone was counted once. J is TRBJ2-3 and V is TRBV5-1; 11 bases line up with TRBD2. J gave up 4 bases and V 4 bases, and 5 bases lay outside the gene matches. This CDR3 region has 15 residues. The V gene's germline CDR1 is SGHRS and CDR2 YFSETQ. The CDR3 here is CASSPTSGVADTQYF. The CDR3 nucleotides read TGCGCCAGCAGCCCGACTAGCGGGGTGGCAGATACGCAGTATTTT.

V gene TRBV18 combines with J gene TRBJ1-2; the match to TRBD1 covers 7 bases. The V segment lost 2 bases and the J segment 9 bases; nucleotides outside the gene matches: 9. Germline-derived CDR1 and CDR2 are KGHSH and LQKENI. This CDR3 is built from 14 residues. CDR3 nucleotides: TGTGCCAGCTCACCATACCGACAGGGAAAGAGCTACACCTTC. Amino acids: CASSPYRQGKSYTF.